Listed below are T cell receptor beta chains from one sample, sequenced in a study of molecular identifiers for immune sequencing clone quantification. TCRdb reprocessed the PCR reads with MiXCR, giving one entry per CDR3 protein. The data hold more than 450,000 distinct CDR3 sequences, with around a fifth observed a single time. The sample taken for sequencing was naive CD8+ T cells from blood, with Jurkat cell RNA spiked in. Receptor source: a human donor in good health. Some libraries in this study had Jurkat cell RNA spiked in. CDR3s include the opening cysteine and the closing phenylalanine or tryptophan. A D gene is named only where the DNA matches it firmly. Rows give clone size only sometimes, using once, few, many, or a class for an expanded clone.

v_gene	abundance	d_gene	j_gene	CDR3aa	CDR3nt
TRBV2	many	NA	TRBJ2-7	CASPPGAGVNEQYF	TGTGCCAGCCCCCCAGGTGCCGGGGTAAACGAGCAGTACTTC
TRBV6-1	few	NA	TRBJ1-5	CASSESFVRGPYSNQPQHF	TGTGCCAGCAGTGAATCCTTCGTGCGGGGACCTTATAGCAATCAGCCCCAGCATTTT
TRBV7-9	NA	TRBD1	TRBJ2-7	CASSAGQGRYYEQYF	TGTGCCAGCAGCGCCGGACAGGGTAGATACTACGAGCAGTACTTC
TRBV7-6	many	TRBD1	TRBJ2-3	CASSQESGTGLTDTQYF	TGTGCCAGCAGCCAAGAGTCCGGGACAGGGCTTACAGATACGCAGTATTTT
TRBV6-4	few	TRBD1	TRBJ2-6	CASSERGTGVTGANVLTF	TGTGCCAGCAGTGAGCGGGGGACAGGGGTTACTGGGGCCAACGTCCTGACTTTC
TRBV19	NA	TRBD2	TRBJ2-1	CASSTGLADNEQFF	TGTGCCAGTAGTACGGGACTAGCCGACAATGAGCAGTTCTTC
TRBV30	NA	TRBD1	TRBJ1-1	CAWSPGTGRNAFF	TGTGCCTGGAGCCCCGGGACAGGGAGAAACGCTTTCTTT
TRBV7-9	many	NA	TRBJ2-6	CASSIPKGSGANVLTF	TGTGCCAGCAGCATTCCGAAGGGCTCTGGGGCCAACGTCCTGACTTTC
TRBV19	many	TRBD1	TRBJ1-6	CAGNRGPRSPLHF	TGTGCCGGCAACAGGGGGCCGCGCTCACCCCTCCACTTT
TRBV14	many	NA	TRBJ1-1	CASSREGGATEAFF	TGTGCCAGCAGCCGGGAAGGGGGGGCCACTGAAGCTTTCTTT
TRBV19	many	TRBD2	TRBJ2-3	CASSSGLAQFYRDTQYF	TGTGCCAGTAGTTCCGGACTAGCTCAGTTTTATAGAGATACGCAGTATTTT
TRBV2	few	NA	TRBJ2-7	CASSELSGGSHEQYF	TGTGCCAGCAGCGAACTGTCTGGGGGGAGCCACGAGCAGTACTTC
TRBV19	NA	NA	TRBJ1-5	CACSTTDYSNQPQHF	TGTGCCTGTAGTACGACCGATTATAGCAATCAGCCCCAGCATTTT
TRBV12-3/TRBV12-4	many	NA	TRBJ2-5	CASRTGLLRETQYF	TGTGCCAGCAGAACTGGGCTCCTCCGGGAGACCCAGTACTTC
TRBV12-5	NA	NA	TRBJ1-6	CASGLEIQPNTYNSPLHF	TGTGCTAGTGGTTTGGAGATACAGCCTAACACCTATAATTCACCCCTCCACTTT
TRBV9	many	NA	TRBJ2-3	CASSGRADTQYF	TGTGCCAGCAGCGGTCGGGCAGATACGCAGTATTTT
TRBV20-1	NA	TRBD2	TRBJ2-7	CSAREVGTTAYEQYF	TGCAGTGCTAGAGAGGTTGGGACTACGGCCTACGAGCAGTACTTC
TRBV30	NA	NA	TRBJ2-1	CAWSTGIAERGEQFF	TGTGCCTGGAGTACGGGGATAGCGGAGAGGGGTGAGCAGTTCTTC
TRBV7-6	many	TRBD2	TRBJ2-2	CASSRPGLATGELFF	TGTGCCAGCAGCAGACCGGGACTAGCGACCGGGGAGCTGTTTTTT
TRBV5-1	few	TRBD1	TRBJ2-3	CASSASPRDRVLVTDPQYF	TGCGCCAGCAGCGCTAGCCCCCGGGACAGGGTTCTTGTGACAGATCCGCAGTATTTT
TRBV6-2/TRBV6-3	few	NA	TRBJ2-7	CASRRRDKPYEQYF	TGTGCCAGCAGGCGCCGGGACAAGCCCTACGAGCAGTACTTC
TRBV5-4	NA	NA	TRBJ2-7	CASSTGRDSYEQYF	TGTGCCAGCAGCACAGGACGGGACTCCTACGAGCAGTACTTC
TRBV7-9	once	TRBD2	TRBJ2-1	CASSLGLAGGPSGQFF	TGTGCCAGCAGCTTAGGTCTAGCGGGAGGGCCGAGTGGGCAGTTCTTC
TRBV7-9	NA	TRBD1	TRBJ1-1	CAGSLGQAALGEAFF	TGTGCCGGCAGCTTAGGACAGGCCGCGTTGGGTGAAGCTTTCTTT
TRBV11-2	few	TRBD2	TRBJ2-3	CASSLGSSGSVTDTQYF	TGTGCCAGCAGCTTAGGGTCTAGCGGGAGTGTTACAGATACGCAGTATTTT
TRBV29-1	many	NA	TRBJ1-1	CSVEDWQGMTEAFF	TGCAGCGTTGAAGATTGGCAGGGGATGACTGAAGCTTTCTTT
TRBV6-2/TRBV6-3	few	TRBD1	TRBJ2-5	CASSYSHRHQGDQETQYF	TGTGCCAGCAGTTACTCTCACCGCCATCAGGGGGACCAAGAGACCCAGTACTTC
TRBV2	NA	TRBD1	TRBJ2-5	CAISLQGNQAHQETQYF	TGTGCCATCAGCTTACAGGGGAACCAAGCCCACCAAGAGACCCAGTACTTC
TRBV10-2	NA	NA	TRBJ1-1	CASSESLGVNTEAFF	TGCGCCAGCAGTGAGTCACTGGGGGTGAACACTGAAGCTTTCTTT
TRBV5-1	many	TRBD1	TRBJ1-1	CASSPWTGTSDTEAFF	TGCGCCAGCAGCCCCTGGACAGGGACTAGTGACACTGAAGCTTTCTTT
TRBV19	NA	NA	TRBJ2-3	CASSPFPSLDTQYF	TGTGCCAGTAGTCCGTTTCCTTCGTTGGATACGCAGTATTTT
TRBV12-3/TRBV12-4	NA	NA	TRBJ2-7	CASSLDPRAYEQYF	TGTGCCAGCAGTTTAGATCCGCGGGCCTACGAGCAGTACTTC
TRBV6-5	many	NA	TRBJ2-2	CASSYRDGGELFF	TGTGCCAGCAGTTACAGGGATGGCGGGGAGCTGTTTTTT
TRBV27	few	TRBD1	TRBJ1-1	CASSKRQGKAEAFF	TGTGCCAGCAGCAAAAGACAGGGCAAAGCTGAAGCTTTCTTT
TRBV6-2/TRBV6-3	few	TRBD2	TRBJ2-3	CASSPGGGLGTDAQYF	TGTGCCAGCAGTCCCGGCGGGGGGCTGGGCACAGATGCGCAGTATTTT
TRBV2	many	NA	TRBJ1-1	CVTLWSLNTEAFF	TGTGTTACGCTTTGGTCTCTAAACACTGAAGCTTTCTTT
TRBV11-2	NA	NA	TRBJ2-3	CASRPQGYNLASTDTQYF	TGTGCCAGCAGGCCGCAGGGATACAATCTCGCTAGCACAGATACGCAGTATTTT
TRBV6-1	many	NA	TRBJ1-1	CASSVYRVENTEAFF	TGTGCCAGCAGTGTCTACAGGGTAGAGAACACTGAAGCTTTCTTT
TRBV13	few	NA	TRBJ2-2	CASSFFSSNTGELFF	TGTGCCAGCAGCTTTTTCAGTAGTAACACCGGGGAGCTGTTTTTT
TRBV11-2	many	NA	TRBJ2-3	CASSLDWAPSTDTQYF	TGTGCCAGCAGCCTGGATTGGGCTCCTAGCACAGATACGCAGTATTTT
TRBV5-5	few	NA	TRBJ1-1	CASNSGAFGTEAFF	TGTGCCAGCAATTCCGGGGCCTTCGGCACTGAAGCTTTCTTT
TRBV9	many	TRBD1	TRBJ1-4	CASSADRVNEKLFF	TGTGCCAGCAGCGCCGACAGGGTAAATGAAAAACTGTTTTTT
TRBV4-1	NA	NA	TRBJ1-4	CASSRSATATNEKLFF	TGCGCCAGCAGCCGAAGCGCCACAGCAACTAATGAAAAACTGTTTTTT
TRBV28	NA	TRBD1	TRBJ1-5	CASSFRDSNQPRHF	TGTGCCAGCAGTTTCCGGGACAGCAATCAGCCCCGGCATTTT
TRBV7-9	NA	NA	TRBJ1-5	CASSNHWDNLDSEWCQPQHF	TGTGCCAGCAGCAATCACTGGGACAACCTAGACAGTGAGTGGTGTCAGCCCCAGCATTTT
TRBV6-5	few	TRBD1	TRBJ2-7	CASSLGQGGVEQYF	TGTGCCAGCAGTTTGGGACAGGGTGGCGTCGAGCAGTACTTC
TRBV4-1	many	NA	TRBJ1-2	CASSQEPGTTYGYTF	TGCGCCAGCAGCCAAGAGCCCGGGACAACCTATGGCTACACCTTC
TRBV28	NA	TRBD1	TRBJ2-7	CASSLYGTDNSYEQYF	TGTGCCAGCAGTTTATACGGGACAGATAATTCCTACGAGCAGTACTTC
TRBV7-9	many	NA	TRBJ2-2	CASSSTDTNTGELFF	TGTGCCAGCAGCTCGACAGATACGAACACCGGGGAGCTGTTTTTT
TRBV27	many	TRBD1	TRBJ2-7	CASSLYRGQYEQYF	TGTGCCAGCAGTTTGTACAGGGGGCAATACGAGCAGTACTTC
TRBV6-2/TRBV6-3	NA	TRBD1	TRBJ2-2	CASTADRGANTGELFF	TGTGCCAGCACCGCGGACAGGGGCGCGAACACCGGGGAGCTGTTTTTT
TRBV4-3	NA	TRBD1	TRBJ1-4	CVSSQDRGQGGEKLFF	TGCGTCAGCAGCCAAGATAGGGGACAGGGTGGTGAAAAACTGTTTTTT
TRBV20-1	many	NA	TRBJ1-1	CSARGDTMNTEAFF	TGCAGTGCTAGAGGGGACACCATGAACACTGAAGCTTTCTTT
TRBV11-1	NA	NA	TRBJ2-7	CASSQSENSYEQYF	TGTGCCAGCAGCCAGTCAGAGAACTCCTACGAGCAGTACTTC
TRBV4-3	NA	NA	TRBJ1-1	CASRQGGFTEALF	TGCGCCAGCCGCCAAGGTGGTTTTACTGAAGCTCTCTTT
TRBV30	few	NA	TRBJ2-7	CAWGGRESSLYEQYF	TGTGCCTGGGGAGGTCGTGAGTCATCCCTCTACGAGCAGTACTTC
TRBV3-1	NA	NA	TRBJ2-3	CASSPGPGDTQYF	TGTGCCAGCAGCCCCGGTCCTGGGGATACGCAGTATTTT
TRBV19	few	TRBD1	TRBJ2-5	CASKPDRDQLAQETQYF	TGTGCCAGTAAACCCGACAGGGACCAGTTGGCCCAAGAGACCCAGTACTTC
TRBV12-3/TRBV12-4	NA	NA	TRBJ1-1	CASSLGEQGWNTEAFF	TGTGCCAGCAGCTTAGGAGAACAGGGATGGAACACTGAAGCTTTCTTT
TRBV6-5	many	NA	TRBJ1-4	CASGPSPGQEKLFF	TGTGCCAGCGGTCCCTCGCCGGGACAAGAAAAACTGTTTTTT